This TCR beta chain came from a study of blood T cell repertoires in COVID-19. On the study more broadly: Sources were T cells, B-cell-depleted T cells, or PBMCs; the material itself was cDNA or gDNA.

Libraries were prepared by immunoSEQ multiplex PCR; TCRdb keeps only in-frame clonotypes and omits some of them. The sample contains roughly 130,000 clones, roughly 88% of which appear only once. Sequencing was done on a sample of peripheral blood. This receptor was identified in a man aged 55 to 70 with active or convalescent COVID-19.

In DNA, the CDR3 is TGTGCCAGCAGTTGGACAGGGAACACCGGGGAGCTGTTTTTT. Translation gives CASSWTGNTGELFF. The genes are TRBV6-2 or TRBV6-3 and TRBJ2-2; 7 bases match TRBD1. Losses at the gene ends were 4 bases for V and 1 base for J; bases not matched to a gene: 0. The germline gives CDR1 MNHEY, CDR2 SVGEGT. There are 14 residues in the CDR3.